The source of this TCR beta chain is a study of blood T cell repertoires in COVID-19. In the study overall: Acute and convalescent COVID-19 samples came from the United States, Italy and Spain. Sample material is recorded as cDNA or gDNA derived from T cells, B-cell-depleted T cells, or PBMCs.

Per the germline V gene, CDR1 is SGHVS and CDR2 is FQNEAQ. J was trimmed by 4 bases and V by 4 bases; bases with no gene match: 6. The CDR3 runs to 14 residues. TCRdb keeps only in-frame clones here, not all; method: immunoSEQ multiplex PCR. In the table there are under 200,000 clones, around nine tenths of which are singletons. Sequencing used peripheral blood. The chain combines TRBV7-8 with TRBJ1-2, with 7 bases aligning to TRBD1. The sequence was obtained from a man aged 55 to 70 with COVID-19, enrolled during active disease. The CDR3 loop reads CASSYERDSYGYTF. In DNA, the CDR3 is TGTGCCAGCAGCTACGAACGGGACAGCTATGGCTACACCTTC.